This TCR beta chain was recorded in a study of blood T cell repertoires in COVID-19. On the study more broadly: Samples came from the United States, Italy and Spain, spanning acute and convalescent COVID-19. PBMCs, B-cell-depleted T cells, or T cells provided the cDNA or gDNA that made up the material.

In the original workflow: Amplifying reference gene primers gave estimates of nucleated cell counts. The protocol was immunoSEQ multiplex PCR, while the TCRdb copy is restricted to in-frame clones and leaves out a portion. The D gene and trimming were derived from the DNA, and the V and J assignments and clone size from that table. The table includes roughly 150,000 clones, about 80% detected once. Sequencing input: peripheral blood. The receptor was derived from a woman older than 75 with acute or convalescent COVID-19.

This chain's CDR3 is CASSLRGGWTGELFF. In DNA form, the CDR3 reads TGTGCCAGCAGCCTCAGAGGGGGCTGGACCGGGGAGCTGTTTTTT. The gene calls are TRBV28 and TRBJ2-2; 7 bases are a match to TRBD1. Per germline, CDR1 MDHEN and CDR2 SYDVKM. V shed 6 bases and J 5 bases; nucleotides not matched to a gene: 9. The length of the CDR3 is 15 residues.